The clone carrying this T cell receptor beta chain was seen many times. Naive CD8 T cells were picked out by sorting for CD8+CD4-CCR7+CD45RA+. This CDR3 is 15 amino acids long. Germline lookup yields CDR1 SNHLY and CDR2 FYNNEI. After removal of 1 base from V and 5 bases from J, the junction contained 2 bases not matched to a gene. The data originate from a study of molecular identifiers for immune sequencing clone quantification. It was with previously described methods and listed TCR primers that bulk TCR libraries were made. Each CDR3 protein gets one entry after TCRdb re-called the PCR reads with MiXCR. The sample shows hundreds of thousands of distinct CDR3 sequences, 15% to 20% of them seen only once.

This TCR was sampled from a human donor in good health. Some libraries in this study had Jurkat cell RNA spiked in. Sequencing input: naive CD8+ T cells from blood, with Jurkat cell RNA spiked in. Subset specified: FACS-sorted CD8+CD4-CCR7+CD45RA+ naive T cells. The V gene is TRBV2, the J gene TRBJ2-1; 10 bases line up with TRBD2. CDR3 coding DNA: TGTGCCAGCAGTGAAGAACTAGCGGGGAACAATGAGCAGTTCTTC. The encoded protein is CASSEELAGNNEQFF.